One sample yielded the 19 T cell receptor beta chains listed below, sequenced in a study of technical replicates of blood from a few donors. Sequencing used immunoSEQ multiplex PCR; TCRdb keeps in-frame clones, though not all of them. Found here are fewer than 100,000 clones, approximately 96% of them singletons; the top ten hold less than 0.2%. Sequenced sample: T cells isolated from PBMCs. These receptors came from a human donor in good health.

V and J are TRBV7-9 and TRBJ2-1; D call uncertain. The ends were cut back, 5 bases at V and 6 bases at J, with 14 bases in the middle. The CDR3 runs to 14 residues. In germline, CDR1 is SEHNR, CDR2 FQNEAQ (reference sequence). CDR3 loop: CASSPSGWVNEQFF. The CDR3, as DNA: TGTGCCAGCAGCCCTTCAGGTTGGGTCAATGAGCAGTTCTTC.

CDR3 in DNA: TGTGCCAGCAGTTACTCGATAGGGGCATCCTACGAGCAGTACTTC. This encodes CASSYSIGASYEQYF. The chain links TRBV6-5 to TRBJ2-7; a weak D match, TRBD1 (5 bases). Trimming removed 0 bases at V and 1 base at J, with 10 bases between. The CDR3 length is 15 residues. Germline V CDR1 and CDR2: MNHEY, SVGAGI.

This chain links TRBV2 with TRBJ2-7; 7 positions match TRBD2. Germline CDR1 is SNHLY and CDR2 is FYNNEI. The J segment lost 2 bases and the V segment lost 6 bases, leaving 10 bases of the junction unmatched. The CDR3 has 15 amino acids. The CDR3 sequence: CASRDSGQTPYEQYF. The CDR3 DNA sequence: TGTGCCAGCAGAGATAGCGGGCAGACGCCCTACGAGCAGTACTTC. Combining the CDR3 with reference TRBV2 and TRBJ2-7 gives the whole variable domain EPEVTQTPSHQVTQMGQEVILRCVPISNHLYFYWYRQILGQKVEFLVSFYNNEISEKSEIFDDQFSVERPDGSNFTLKIRSTKLEDSAMYFCASRDSGQTPYEQYFGPGTRLTVT.

This chain joins TRBV19 and TRBJ1-3; 7 nucleotides agree with TRBD1. Trimming removed 5 bases from V and 8 bases from J; junction bases left unmatched: 6. From germline, CDR1 is LNHDA and CDR2 SQIVND (reference sequence). This CDR3 contains 13 residues. CDR3: CASSLGQPDTIYF. The CDR3 bases are TGTGCCAGTAGTCTGGGACAGCCGGACACCATATATTTT.

The chain has TRBV9 and TRBJ2-7; 16 positions match TRBD2. The CDR3 is 18 residues long. The V segment lost 4 bases and the J segment 4 bases; nucleotides outside the gene matches: 11. Germline V lookup: CDR1 SGDLS, CDR2 YYNGEE. The CDR3 here is CASSPGLAGGQQFYEQYF. In DNA form, the CDR3 reads TGTGCCAGCAGCCCGGGACTAGCGGGGGGGCAGCAGTTTTACGAGCAGTACTTC.

The chain employs TRBV28 and TRBJ2-1, with 10 bases aligning to TRBD2. The CDR3 is 15 residues long. The trim removed 5 bases at V and 2 bases at J, leaving 3 bases unmatched. Germline V gives CDR1 MDHEN, CDR2 SYDVKM. Here the CDR3 DNA reads TGTGCCAGCAGTCCACTAGCGGGGACCTACAATGAGCAGTTCTTC. Residues: CASSPLAGTYNEQFF. The full variable domain, its missing parts supplied by reference TRBV28 and TRBJ2-1, is DVKVTQSSRYLVKRTGEKVFLECVQDMDHENMFWYRQDPGLGLRLIYFSYDVKMKEKGDIPEGYSVSREKKERFSLILESASTNQTSMYLCASSPLAGTYNEQFFGPGTRLTVL.

This chain joins TRBV4-1 and TRBJ1-1; the D gene is possibly TRBD1 (6 bases). With 3 bases removed from V and 0 bases from J, the gap between germline ends came to 11 bases. The CDR3 consists of 15 residues. The germline gives CDR1 MGHRA, CDR2 YSYEKL. The CDR3 DNA reads TGCGCCAGCAGCCATCAGGACAGAATGAACACTGAAGCTTTCTTT. It yields the protein CASSHQDRMNTEAFF.

This chain joins TRBV15 and TRBJ1-2; D ambiguous. The CDR3 spans 12 residues. The ends were cut back, 0 bases at V and 7 bases at J, with 6 bases in the middle. Germline lookup yields CDR1 LNHNV and CDR2 YYDKDF (reference sequence). The CDR3 DNA reads as TGTGCCACCAGCAGAGATCACAGTGGCTACACCTTC. Amino acid sequence: CATSRDHSGYTF.

This clone was seen a single time. The chain combines TRBV2 with TRBJ2-1; 9 nucleotides match TRBD2. Trimming took 7 bases from V and 6 from J; bases not matched to a gene: 4. The CDR3 sequence is 13 residues long. Per the germline V gene, CDR1 is SNHLY and CDR2 is FYNNEI. CDR3 sequence reads: CASKGTSLNEQFF. The CDR3 nucleotides are TGTGCCAGCAAAGGGACTAGCCTCAATGAGCAGTTCTTC.

J is TRBJ2-7 and V is TRBV4-1, with 7 bases fitting TRBD2. The CDR3 extends over 17 amino acids. The junction had 17 bases not matched to a gene; V was cut back by 4 bases and J by 5 bases. CDR1 and CDR2 from the germline V gene are MGHRA and YSYEKL. This CDR3 reads CASSPRLLSGERHEQYF. CDR3 DNA sequence: TGCGCCAGCAGCCCGCGGCTTCTCAGCGGGGAACGGCACGAGCAGTACTTC.

The chain joins TRBV4-1 to TRBJ1-2, with 7 bases aligning to TRBD1. Germline-derived CDR1 and CDR2 are MGHRA and YSYEKL. The CDR3 consists of 13 residues. V lost 5 bases, J lost 6 bases, and 6 bases stayed unmatched. The CDR3 loop is CASSTQGSHGYTF. CDR3 bases: TGCGCCAGCAGCACACAGGGGTCACATGGCTACACCTTC.

The V and J genes are TRBV6-6 and TRBJ1-1; TRBD1 might be the D (6 bases). Trimming stripped 4 bases from V and 5 bases from J, with 8 bases between. The CDR3 covers 12 residues. CDR1 is MNHNY and CDR2 is SVGAGI in the germline V gene (reference sequence). CDR3 coding DNA: TGTGCCAGCAGTTCCCAGGGGACTGAAGCTTTCTTT. Translation: CASSSQGTEAFF.

The V gene is TRBV25-1, the J gene TRBJ2-5; D not resolved. The CDR3 runs 15 residues. Trimming took off 3 bases at V and 2 bases at J, with 13 bases between the two ends. Germline V gene sequence: CDR1 MGHDK, CDR2 SYGVNS. In DNA form, the CDR3 reads TGTGCCAGCAGTGATCAAAGGAGTCTTCAAGAGACCCAGTACTTC. This translates into CASSDQRSLQETQYF.

V usage is TRBV9 and J usage is TRBJ2-2, with 9 bases that match TRBD1. The V segment lost 3 bases and the J segment 13 bases; nucleotides outside the gene matches: 13. Germline V gives CDR1 SGDLS, CDR2 YYNGEE. There are 15 residues in the CDR3. This CDR3 reads CASSEGTGQRRWLFF. Here the CDR3 DNA reads TGTGCCAGCAGCGAGGGGACAGGGCAGCGGCGGTGGCTGTTTTTT.

The V and J genes are TRBV13 and TRBJ2-3, with 8 nucleotides matching TRBD2. CDR1 is PRHDT and CDR2 is FYEKMQ in the germline V gene (reference sequence). V shed 4 bases and J 1 base; nucleotides not matched to a gene: 4. The CDR3 covers 15 residues. In DNA form, the CDR3 reads TGTGCCAGCAGCTCGCCGGGAGGGCGCACAGATACGCAGTATTTT. Encoded protein: CASSSPGGRTDTQYF.

The chain couples TRBV6-4 to TRBJ2-1; 11 bases match TRBD2. The CDR3 totals 15 residues. Germline loops: CDR1 MRHNA, CDR2 SNTAGT. With 6 bases clipped from V and 6 bases from J, the junction kept 7 bases outside the gene matches. DNA for the CDR3: TGTGCCAGCAGCCTTAGCGGGGGGGCCGGCAATGAGCAGTTCTTC. It encodes CASSLSGGAGNEQFF.

V usage is TRBV27 and J usage is TRBJ2-7, with 7 bases matching TRBD1. This CDR3 is 14 amino acids long. V lost 2 bases to trimming and J lost 2 bases; unmatched junction nucleotides: 3. Germline V CDR1 and CDR2: MNHEY, SMNVEV (reference sequence). CDR3 nucleotide sequence: TGTGCCAGCAGTTTAGGGCAGGGGGCCTACGAGCAGTACTTC. Translated, it gives CASSLGQGAYEQYF.

J is TRBJ1-1 and V is TRBV27, with TRBD1 matching 9 bases. The J segment lost 5 bases and the V segment lost 7 bases, leaving 5 bases of the junction unmatched. Germline-derived CDR1 and CDR2 are MNHEY and SMNVEV (reference sequence). This CDR3 is 13 amino acids long. CDR3 DNA: TGTGCCAGCAAGGAGACAGGGGGAACTGAAGCTTTCTTT. Its protein is CASKETGGTEAFF.

The V call is TRBV25-1, the J call TRBJ2-2; 8 nucleotides align to TRBD1. J was trimmed by 5 bases and V by 1 base; bases with no gene match: 3. The CDR3 length is 15 residues. The germline V gene encodes CDR1 MGHDK and CDR2 SYGVNS. For the CDR3, the DNA is TGTGCCAGCAGTGAATTGGACAGGGTTACCGGGGAGCTGTTTTTT. This codes for CASSELDRVTGELFF.